The next 4 T cell receptor beta chains were all read from a single sample in a study of STAT3 mutations in large granular lymphocyte leukemia. The repertoire was sequenced with immunoSEQ multiplex PCR; TCRdb's copy has only in-frame clones and lacks some. The data contain approximately 9,100 clones, 92% of them singletons. Study findings and constraints: At least one immunodominant TCR beta clonotype appeared in every T-cell large granular lymphocyte leukemia patient.

These receptors lack a known antigen. Input material: peripheral blood mononuclear cells. These TCRs come from a man aged 55 to 70 with T-cell large granular lymphocyte leukemia. Some clones in this sample may be carry-over from other donors' samples.

J is TRBJ2-7 and V is TRBV5-1; no firm D call. The CDR3 runs to 14 residues. V lost 4 bases and J lost 0, with 11 bases in between. Germline CDR1 and CDR2: SGHRS and YFSETQ. In DNA, the CDR3 is TGCGCCAGCAGCACGACCGCAAACTCCTACGAGCAGTACTTC. Its protein product is CASSTTANSYEQYF.

This chain joins TRBV28 and TRBJ2-2, with TRBD1 as a possible D gene (6 bases). This CDR3 contains 13 residues. Trimming shortened V by 10 bases and J by 7 bases, and 16 bases separated the two germline ends. The germline gives CDR1 MDHEN, CDR2 SYDVKM. CDR3 residues: CATLRQVHGELFF. CDR3 nucleotides: TGTGCCACCCTAAGACAGGTGCACGGGGAGCTGTTTTTT. The variable domain in full, completed from reference TRBV28 and TRBJ2-2, reads DVKVTQSSRYLVKRTGEKVFLECVQDMDHENMFWYRQDPGLGLRLIYFSYDVKMKEKGDIPEGYSVSREKKERFSLILESASTNQTSMYLCATLRQVHGELFFGEGSRLTVL.

This chain joins TRBV30 and TRBJ1-1; TRBD1 aligns across 8 bases. The V and J ends lost 0 bases and 6 bases, in that order; junction bases with no gene match: 9. CDR1 is GTSNPN, CDR2 SVGIG, per germline (reference sequence). The CDR3 has 15 residues. The CDR3 coding sequence is TGTGCCTGGAGTGTACTACAGGGGGGAAGCTCTGAAGCTTTCTTT. Encoded protein: CAWSVLQGGSSEAFF.

The J gene is TRBJ2-7, the V gene TRBV18; no reliable D call. This CDR3 comprises 12 residues. Germline assignment: CDR1 KGHSH and CDR2 LQKENI. V was pared by 2 bases and J by 2 bases, with 4 bases between. CDR3 nucleotide sequence: TGTGCCAGCTCACCAAGCCCCTACGAGCAGTACTTC. Residues: CASSPSPYEQYF.